A single sample gave rise to the 2 T cell receptor beta chains below, sequenced in a study of vaccination and CD4 T cells after COVID-19. Treatment noted: roughly ten-day PBMC culture with coronavirus spike peptide pools or control peptides (ViraFEST assay). Their antigens are not known. Sequence data for DNA of cultured CD4+ T cells were generated by the Oncomine TCR Beta short-read assay. TCRdb re-called the PCR reads through MiXCR, storing one row per CDR3 protein. The table includes about 18,000 distinct CDR3 sequences, over 40% detected once. This specimen was CD4+ T cells from blood, cultured in vitro, taken before SARS-CoV-2 vaccination. The receptors shown here come from a human donor who received a COVID-19 vaccine.

The V call is TRBV28, the J call TRBJ1-2, with D perhaps matching TRBD1 (6 bases). The CDR3 totals 13 residues. Germline CDR1 and CDR2: MDHEN and SYDVKM. V was cut by 4 bases and J by 7 bases, with 13 bases left in between. CDR3 residues: CASSSGGQFGYTF. The CDR3 DNA reads TGTGCCAGCAGTTCGGGGGGGCAGTTTGGCTACACCTTC.

This clonotype has only a few counts. The V call is TRBV19, the J call TRBJ1-5, with a tentative D call TRBD1 (6 bases). The germline V gene encodes CDR1 LNHDA and CDR2 SQIVND (reference sequence). Deletions cut 6 bases from V and 2 bases from J, with 14 bases between. The CDR3 is 15 amino acids. For the CDR3, the DNA is TGTGCCAGTAGGTCAAACAGGGCGGGCAATCAGCCCCAGCATTTT. Protein: CASRSNRAGNQPQHF.